This T cell receptor beta chain stems from a study of blood T cell repertoires in COVID-19. Overall study context: Collection of acute and convalescent COVID-19 samples took place in the United States, Italy and Spain. Sample material is recorded as cDNA or gDNA derived from T cells, B-cell-depleted T cells, or PBMCs.

This CDR3 is built from 15 residues. Germline values: CDR1 MNHEY, CDR2 SMNVEV (reference sequence). V lost 1 base to trimming and J lost 5 bases, with 9 bases between them. Clones were read by immunoSEQ multiplex PCR, and TCRdb kept only the in-frame ones, dropping some. The sample lists around 91,000 clones; approximately 79% were seen once. The clonotype comes from a woman over 75 with active or convalescent COVID-19. Sequenced material: peripheral blood. This chain connects TRBV27 to TRBJ1-6, with D possibly matching TRBD1 (5 bases). In DNA, the CDR3 is TGTGCCAGCAGTTTATATACAGGAGATAATTCACCCCTCCACTTT. Translating gives CASSLYTGDNSPLHF.